The rows below give T cell receptor beta chains drawn from one sample of a study of Ad26.COV2.S vaccination and SARS-CoV-2 variants. The data were produced by immunoSEQ multiplex PCR, yet TCRdb's version contains in-frame clones alone and is incomplete. This table holds more than 300,000 clones, 75% to 90% found once. Sequenced here: peripheral blood, sampled in a trial of Ad26.COV2.S vaccine versus placebo. The receptors were gathered from a person between 18 and 60 years old who received the Ad26.COV2.S COVID-19 vaccine or a placebo. CDR3s include the opening cysteine and the closing phenylalanine or tryptophan. Fields, in order: D gene, clone size, V gene, J gene, CDR3 protein, CDR3 DNA. D genes are given only for firm matches. Clone size is not always given. Where it is, it says once, few, many or a class for expanded clones.

d_gene: NA; abundance: NA; v_gene: TRBV11-2; j_gene: TRBJ1-6; CDR3aa: CASSLEQLSNSPLHF; CDR3nt: TGTGCCAGCAGCTTAGAACAGCTGTCTAATTCACCCCTCCACTTT
d_gene: TRBD2; abundance: NA; v_gene: TRBV11-2; j_gene: TRBJ2-5; CDR3aa: CASSLDRAGGHLYF; CDR3nt: TGTGCCAGCAGCTTAGATAGGGCGGGGGGCCACTTGTACTTC
d_gene: TRBD2; abundance: NA; v_gene: TRBV2; j_gene: TRBJ2-3; CDR3aa: CASTGTSGSTDTQYF; CDR3nt: TGTGCCAGCACTGGGACTAGCGGGAGCACAGATACGCAGTATTTT
d_gene: NA; abundance: NA; v_gene: TRBV9; j_gene: TRBJ2-7; CDR3aa: CASSVGAILSYEQYF; CDR3nt: TGTGCCAGCAGCGTAGGGGCAATCTTATCCTACGAGCAGTACTTC
d_gene: NA; abundance: NA; v_gene: TRBV7-2; j_gene: TRBJ2-3; CDR3aa: CASSLGRSGRPTDTQYF; CDR3nt: TGTGCCAGCAGCTTGGGCAGGAGTGGCAGGCCCACAGATACGCAGTATTTT
d_gene: NA; abundance: NA; v_gene: TRBV5-4; j_gene: TRBJ2-7; CDR3aa: CASSLKGGSYEQYF; CDR3nt: TGTGCCAGCAGCTTGAAGGGGGGCTCCTACGAGCAGTACTTC
d_gene: NA; abundance: NA; v_gene: TRBV29-1; j_gene: TRBJ1-1; CDR3aa: CSVVHTEAFF; CDR3nt: TGCAGCGTTGTGCACACTGAAGCTTTCTTT
d_gene: TRBD2; abundance: NA; v_gene: TRBV14; j_gene: TRBJ2-7; CDR3aa: CASSQVAGGTYEQYF; CDR3nt: TGTGCCAGCAGCCAAGTAGCGGGAGGGACCTACGAGCAGTACTTC
d_gene: TRBD2; abundance: NA; v_gene: TRBV7-9; j_gene: TRBJ2-3; CDR3aa: CASSLGSGGADTQYF; CDR3nt: TGTGCCAGCAGCTTAGGGAGCGGGGGAGCAGATACGCAGTATTTT
d_gene: TRBD1; abundance: NA; v_gene: TRBV4-3; j_gene: TRBJ2-4; CDR3aa: CASRLTHEDRAAKNIQYF; CDR3nt: TGCGCCAGCAGACTCACCCACGAGGACAGGGCAGCCAAAAACATTCAGTACTTC
d_gene: NA; abundance: NA; v_gene: TRBV4-2; j_gene: TRBJ2-1; CDR3aa: CASSQVSSGYNDEQFF; CDR3nt: TGTGCCAGCAGCCAAGTTTCCAGCGGGTATAATGATGAGCAGTTCTTC
d_gene: NA; abundance: NA; v_gene: TRBV7-9; j_gene: TRBJ2-2; CDR3aa: CASSLRVAGELFF; CDR3nt: TGTGCCAGCAGCTTAAGGGTGGCCGGGGAGCTGTTTTTT
d_gene: NA; abundance: NA; v_gene: TRBV13; j_gene: TRBJ1-2; CDR3aa: CASSFLGVTRYNYGYTF; CDR3nt: TGTGCCAGCAGCTTTTTAGGGGTTACCAGATATAACTATGGCTACACCTTC
d_gene: NA; abundance: NA; v_gene: TRBV18; j_gene: TRBJ1-2; CDR3aa: CASSPPGRILTSGYTF; CDR3nt: TGTGCCAGCTCACCACCCGGACGTATACTCACGAGTGGCTACACCTTC
d_gene: NA; abundance: NA; v_gene: TRBV6-2/TRBV6-3; j_gene: TRBJ2-7; CDR3aa: CASSYSNFDPSYEQYF; CDR3nt: TGTGCCAGCAGTTACTCGAATTTTGACCCCTCCTACGAGCAGTACTTC
d_gene: NA; abundance: NA; v_gene: TRBV14; j_gene: TRBJ1-6; CDR3aa: CASSQLAGTESPLHF; CDR3nt: TGTGCCAGCAGCCAATTGGCAGGGACGGAATCACCCCTCCACTTT
d_gene: NA; abundance: NA; v_gene: TRBV3-1/TRBV3-2; j_gene: TRBJ2-7; CDR3aa: CASSQEWEAGHDEQYF; CDR3nt: TGTGCCAGCAGCCAAGAATGGGAGGCAGGGCACGACGAGCAGTACTTC
d_gene: TRBD1; abundance: NA; v_gene: TRBV27; j_gene: TRBJ1-4; CDR3aa: CASSFRGRDEKLFF; CDR3nt: TGTGCCAGCAGTTTCAGGGGGCGGGATGAAAAACTGTTTTTT
d_gene: TRBD1; abundance: NA; v_gene: TRBV15; j_gene: TRBJ1-1; CDR3aa: CATSQTPGQTFF; CDR3nt: TGTGCCACCAGTCAGACTCCGGGACAGACCTTCTTT
d_gene: TRBD1; abundance: NA; v_gene: TRBV4-1; j_gene: TRBJ2-2; CDR3aa: CASSQVPQGVGTGELFF; CDR3nt: TGCGCCAGCAGCCAAGTCCCACAGGGGGTCGGCACCGGGGAGCTGTTTTTT
d_gene: NA; abundance: NA; v_gene: TRBV5-4; j_gene: TRBJ2-2; CDR3aa: CASSSGTVRPGELFF; CDR3nt: TGTGCCAGCAGCTCGGGAACAGTACGACCCGGGGAGCTGTTTTTT
d_gene: NA; abundance: NA; v_gene: TRBV4-3; j_gene: TRBJ1-6; CDR3aa: CASSQETDNSPLHF; CDR3nt: TGCGCCAGCAGCCAAGAAACTGATAATTCACCCCTCCACTTT
d_gene: NA; abundance: NA; v_gene: TRBV5-1; j_gene: TRBJ2-7; CDR3aa: CASSSATGFYEQYF; CDR3nt: TGCGCCAGCAGCTCCGCGACAGGTTTCTACGAGCAGTACTTC
d_gene: NA; abundance: NA; v_gene: TRBV19; j_gene: TRBJ2-1; CDR3aa: CATRQAPSYNEQFF; CDR3nt: TGTGCCACCCGCCAAGCCCCCTCCTACAATGAGCAGTTCTTC
d_gene: NA; abundance: NA; v_gene: TRBV29-1; j_gene: TRBJ2-1; CDR3aa: CSVEELATLERDEQFF; CDR3nt: TGCAGCGTTGAAGAGCTAGCCACACTCGAGAGGGATGAGCAGTTCTTC
d_gene: TRBD2; abundance: NA; v_gene: TRBV6-2/TRBV6-3; j_gene: TRBJ2-7; CDR3aa: CASSTRSGGDYEQYF; CDR3nt: TGTGCCAGCAGTACCCGAAGCGGGGGGGACTACGAGCAGTACTTC
d_gene: TRBD1; abundance: NA; v_gene: TRBV19; j_gene: TRBJ2-1; CDR3aa: CASSVWTGLNEQFF; CDR3nt: TGTGCCAGTAGTGTTTGGACAGGCCTCAATGAGCAGTTCTTC
d_gene: TRBD2; abundance: NA; v_gene: TRBV6-1; j_gene: TRBJ2-3; CDR3aa: CASSEIGGDVSTDTQYF; CDR3nt: TGTGCCAGCAGTGAAATCGGGGGGGACGTTAGCACAGATACGCAGTATTTT
d_gene: TRBD1; abundance: NA; v_gene: TRBV28; j_gene: TRBJ2-2; CDR3aa: CASSLRGRGPGELFF; CDR3nt: TGTGCCAGCAGTTTGAGGGGGCGCGGGCCCGGGGAGCTGTTTTTT
d_gene: TRBD1; abundance: NA; v_gene: TRBV27; j_gene: TRBJ1-1; CDR3aa: CASRVGTAYTEAFF; CDR3nt: TGTGCCAGCAGGGTGGGGACAGCGTACACTGAAGCTTTCTTT
d_gene: NA; abundance: NA; v_gene: TRBV28; j_gene: TRBJ1-6; CDR3aa: CASSTGLYNSPLHF; CDR3nt: TGTGCCAGCAGTACAGGGCTCTATAATTCACCCCTCCACTTT
d_gene: TRBD1; abundance: few; v_gene: TRBV19; j_gene: TRBJ2-2; CDR3aa: CATQRQGLTGELFF; CDR3nt: TGTGCCACGCAAAGACAGGGGCTCACCGGGGAGCTGTTTTTT
d_gene: TRBD2; abundance: NA; v_gene: TRBV27; j_gene: TRBJ2-3; CDR3aa: CASSLGFGRATDTQYF; CDR3nt: TGTGCCAGCAGTTTGGGGTTCGGGAGGGCCACAGATACGCAGTATTTT
d_gene: NA; abundance: NA; v_gene: TRBV5-1; j_gene: TRBJ2-7; CDR3aa: CASSLGGPQLGEQYF; CDR3nt: TGCGCCAGCAGCTTGGGCGGGCCTCAATTGGGAGAGCAGTACTTC
d_gene: NA; abundance: NA; v_gene: TRBV9; j_gene: TRBJ1-4; CDR3aa: CASSVDGGAQNEKLFF; CDR3nt: TGTGCCAGCAGCGTAGATGGGGGGGCGCAAAATGAAAAACTGTTTTTT
d_gene: NA; abundance: NA; v_gene: TRBV7-2; j_gene: TRBJ1-6; CDR3aa: CASSPEGYNSPLHF; CDR3nt: TGTGCCAGCAGCCCCGAGGGGTATAATTCACCCCTCCACTTT
d_gene: TRBD2; abundance: few; v_gene: TRBV6-1; j_gene: TRBJ2-7; CDR3aa: CASSEGLGLAGSREQYF; CDR3nt: TGTGCCAGCAGCGAAGGGTTGGGACTAGCGGGAAGCCGCGAGCAGTACTTC
d_gene: NA; abundance: NA; v_gene: TRBV2; j_gene: TRBJ1-1; CDR3aa: CARARETGTEAFF; CDR3nt: TGTGCCAGGGCTCGGGAAACGGGCACTGAAGCTTTCTTT
d_gene: TRBD1; abundance: NA; v_gene: TRBV6-5; j_gene: TRBJ2-7; CDR3aa: CASRTGTGVSEQYF; CDR3nt: TGTGCCAGCAGGACCGGGACAGGGGTGAGCGAGCAGTACTTC
d_gene: NA; abundance: few; v_gene: TRBV7-2; j_gene: TRBJ1-6; CDR3aa: CASSSVAGVSPFGF; CDR3nt: TGTGCCAGCAGCTCAGTAGCGGGTGTAAGCCCGTTTGGATTC
d_gene: NA; abundance: NA; v_gene: TRBV5-5; j_gene: TRBJ1-2; CDR3aa: CASSPDSGWTYGYTF; CDR3nt: TGTGCCAGCAGCCCGGACAGCGGATGGACATATGGCTACACCTTC